This section outlines one T cell receptor (beta chain) sequence together with its context. What it recognizes is unknown. The PCR made use of 60 Vbeta and 13 Jbeta primers. Libraries were prepared by immunoSEQ multiplex PCR; TCRdb keeps only in-frame clonotypes and omits some of them. The sample has about 170,000 clones, 70% to 90% seen once; the top ten hold just over 2.5%. These data originate in a study of cytomegalovirus exposure and HLA in healthy donors. Findings of the study overall: TCR beta V- and J-gene trimming, according to a later analysis, was linked to a missense DCLRE1C variant.

Germline CDR1 and CDR2: SGHTA and FQGNSA. CDR3 length equals 14 residues. With V trimmed by 6 bases and J by 4 bases, 8 bases remained unmatched. The genes are TRBV7-2 and TRBJ2-5, with 7 bases lining up with TRBD1. The TCR was taken from a man under 40 in good health and CMV-seropositive. Sequencing was performed on PBMCs. CDR3 amino acids: CASSQQGFPETQYF. CDR3 in DNA: TGTGCCAGCAGTCAACAGGGGTTTCCAGAGACCCAGTACTTC.